Sequencing of this TCR beta chain was carried out in a study of vaccination effects on CD4 cells after COVID-19. Whole-study findings and limits: Convalescent patients were scarce in the study, and it lacked early post-infection timepoints.

Expansion with viral peptide pools was applied to antigen-specific CD4+ T cells by the ViraFEST assay prior to sequencing. Following culture for around 10 days, CD4+ T cells were isolated. Vaccine recipients lacked prior SARS-CoV-2 infection and had negative nucleocapsid antibodies. Only one count was recorded for this clone. Its antigen is undetermined. Sequenced by immunoSEQ multiplex PCR; TCRdb stores in-frame clones only, minus some. The data show roughly 20,000 clones, around 72% seen once. CDR1 is SGHRS, CDR2 YFSETQ, per germline. The CDR3 is made up of 18 amino acids. With V trimmed by 3 bases and J by 3 bases, 10 bases remained unmatched.

This TCR derives from a human donor who received a COVID-19 vaccine. The chain has TRBV5-1 and TRBJ2-5, with 14 positions matching TRBD2. The input for sequencing was CD4+ T cells from PBMCs cultured with HCoV-NL63 spike peptides, taken before COVID-19 vaccination. The CDR3, as DNA: TGCGCCAGCAGCTCTCCGGGACTAGCGGGGGAGTGGGAAGAGACCCAGTACTTC. As protein: CASSSPGLAGEWEETQYF.